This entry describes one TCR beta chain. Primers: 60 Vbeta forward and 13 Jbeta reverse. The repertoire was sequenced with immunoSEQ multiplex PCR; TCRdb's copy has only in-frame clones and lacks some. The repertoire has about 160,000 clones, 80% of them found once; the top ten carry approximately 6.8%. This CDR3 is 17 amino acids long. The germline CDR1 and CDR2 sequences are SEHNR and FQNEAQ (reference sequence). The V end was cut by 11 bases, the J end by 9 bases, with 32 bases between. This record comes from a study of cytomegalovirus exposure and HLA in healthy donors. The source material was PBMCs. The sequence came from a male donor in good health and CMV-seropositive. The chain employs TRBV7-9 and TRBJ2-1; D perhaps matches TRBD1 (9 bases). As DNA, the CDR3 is TGTGCCGGACAGGGGAACCCCGGGACTAGAGGATTCGGTGAGCAGTTCTTC. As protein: CAGQGNPGTRGFGEQFF.